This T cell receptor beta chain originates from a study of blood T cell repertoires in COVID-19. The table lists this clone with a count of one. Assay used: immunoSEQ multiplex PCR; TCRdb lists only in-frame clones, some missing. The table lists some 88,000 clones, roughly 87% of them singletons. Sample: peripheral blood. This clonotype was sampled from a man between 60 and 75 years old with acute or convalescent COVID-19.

The CDR3 nucleotides read TGTGCCAGCAGTTCGGGACTAGCGAAGACCCAGTACTTC. Amino acid sequence: CASSSGLAKTQYF. J is TRBJ2-5 and V is TRBV6-5, with TRBD2 matching over 10 bases. Per germline, CDR1 MNHEY and CDR2 SVGAGI. The CDR3 is 13 residues long. The V gene end was trimmed by 4 bases and the J gene end by 6 bases; junction bases not matched to a gene: 2.